These 21 T cell receptor beta chains were sequenced from one sample in a study of control samples from healthy donors and cancer patients. Sequencing was performed with immunoSEQ multiplex PCR; in TCRdb, only in-frame clones are kept and a portion is missing. The sample carries 95,000 to 150,000 clones, about nine tenths recorded once. The specimen was blood. The receptors here all came from a man in his forties in good health.

The V and J genes are TRBV21-1 and TRBJ1-6; TRBD1 is the table's D call, not checked against the DNA. TRBV21-1 is described as a pseudogene. This CDR3 is built from 15 residues. The CDR3 DNA is TGTGCCAGCAGCTCCGTAGGGGGACCAGTGAGATCCCTCCACTTT. Protein product: CASSSVGGPVRSLHF.

V and J are TRBV27 and TRBJ2-7; 8 bases are shared with TRBD1. The trim removed 0 bases at V and 2 bases at J, leaving 3 bases unmatched. CDR3 size: 15 residues. Germline lookup yields CDR1 MNHEY and CDR2 SMNVEV (reference sequence). CDR3 sequence (DNA): TGTGCCAGCAGTTTATCACAGGGGGGCCCCTACGAGCAGTACTTC. Translating gives CASSLSQGGPYEQYF.

The J gene is TRBJ2-7, the V gene TRBV9, with D unclear. Germline CDR1 reads SGDLS; CDR2 reads YYNGEE. Trimming pared 0 bases from V and 2 bases from J, leaving 6 bases between. This CDR3 has 13 amino acids. The DNA for the CDR3 is TGTGCCAGCAGCGTAGGGTCGACCTACGAGCAGTACTTC. This encodes CASSVGSTYEQYF.

J is TRBJ1-1 and V is TRBV12-3 or TRBV12-4, with TRBD1 matching 7 bases. The CDR3 sequence is 13 residues long. Trimming took 5 bases from V and 12 from J; bases not matched to a gene: 12. Here the CDR3 reads CASSQNRGQRSFF. CDR3 DNA sequence: TGTGCCAGCAGTCAAAACAGGGGCCAGCGATCTTTCTTT.

This chain connects TRBV7-9 to TRBJ1-1, with TRBD1 as a possible D gene (6 bases). Germline CDR1 reads SEHNR; CDR2 reads FQNEAQ (reference sequence). V was trimmed by 1 base and J by 8 bases, leaving 8 bases between them. The CDR3 is 12 amino acids. CDR3 region: CASSLGGAEAFF. In DNA, the CDR3 is TGTGCCAGCAGCTTAGGGGGGGCGGAAGCTTTCTTT.

The chain links TRBV28 to TRBJ2-2; a possible D gene is TRBD1 (5 bases). The V end was cut by 7 bases, the J end by 7 bases, with 16 bases between. In germline, CDR1 is MDHEN, CDR2 SYDVKM. CDR3 length: 14 amino acids. CDR3 loop: CASNELTVGGELFF. The CDR3 DNA reads as TGTGCCAGCAACGAATTGACAGTCGGCGGGGAGCTGTTTTTT.

The chain employs TRBV7-9 and TRBJ1-4, with 7 bases that match TRBD1. The CDR3 consists of 16 residues. V trimming: 1 base; J trimming: 4 bases; junction bases outside the gene matches: 6. Germline CDR1 and CDR2: SEHNR and FQNEAQ (reference sequence). The CDR3 region is CASSLVGTALNEKLFF. The CDR3 coding sequence is TGTGCCAGCAGCTTAGTAGGGACAGCCCTTAATGAAAAACTGTTTTTT.

The rearrangement uses TRBV24-1 and TRBJ2-7, with 11 nucleotides matching TRBD1. Germline assignment: CDR1 KGHDR and CDR2 SFDVKD. Trimming took 5 bases from V and 4 from J; bases not matched to a gene: 6. CDR3 length: 15 residues. CDR3 amino acids: CATSVGTGGQYEQYF. In nucleotides, the CDR3 is TGTGCCACCAGTGTCGGGACAGGGGGGCAGTACGAGCAGTACTTC.

This sequence joins TRBV10-1 and TRBJ2-3; 8 nucleotides align to TRBD2. CDR3 length equals 13 residues. Germline V gene data show CDR1 as WNHNN and CDR2 as SYGVQD (reference sequence). Germline trimming cut 3 bases from V and 8 bases from J; bases unmatched to any gene: 4. The DNA of the CDR3 is TGCGCCAGCAGTGACGGGGGGGTGGGTACGCAGTATTTT. It encodes CASSDGGVGTQYF.

This clone has only one observation. V gene TRBV29-1 combines with J gene TRBJ1-1; no clear D. Germline V gene sequence: CDR1 SQVTM, CDR2 ANQGSEA. The CDR3 runs 12 residues. Trimming took off 3 bases at V and 5 bases at J, with 10 bases between the two ends. The CDR3: CSVDAGGTEAFF. CDR3 sequence (DNA): TGCAGCGTTGATGCGGGTGGGACTGAAGCTTTCTTT.

The V and J genes are TRBV4-2 and TRBJ1-2; the match to TRBD1 covers 7 bases. V lost 0 bases and J lost 1; bases outside the gene matches: 5. Germline-derived CDR1 and CDR2 are LGHNA and YNFKEQ. This CDR3 spans 16 amino acids. CDR3 loop: CASSQDLTGNNYGYTF. For the CDR3, the DNA is TGTGCCAGCAGCCAAGATCTGACAGGGAATAACTATGGCTACACCTTC.

Note on this clone: One junction end disagrees with the germline gene, perhaps due to a read error. The CDR3 nucleotides read TGCGCCAGCAGCTTGGTCCCGGGGCCTGGGGGCAACGTCCTGACTTTC. This translates into CASSLVPGPGGNVLTF. The chain employs TRBV5-1 and TRBJ2-6, with D perhaps given as TRBD1 or TRBD2 (5 bases each). The CDR3 is made up of 16 amino acids. Germline CDR1 and CDR2: SGHRS and YFSETQ.

This clone was picked up many times. This chain joins TRBV2 and TRBJ2-7, with TRBD2 matching over 11 bases. Germline V CDR1 and CDR2: SNHLY, FYNNEI. There are 15 residues in the CDR3. Losses at the gene ends were 5 bases for V and 2 bases for J; bases not matched to a gene: 5. The CDR3 bases are TGTGCCAGCAGTTCGACTAGCGGGGTCACCTACGAGCAGTACTTC. This codes for CASSSTSGVTYEQYF.

The J gene is TRBJ1-2, the V gene TRBV6-5; weak D call: TRBD1 (6 bases). CDR3 size: 13 residues. CDR1 and CDR2 from the germline V gene are MNHEY and SVGAGI. V was cut by 5 bases and J by 8 bases, with 15 bases left in between. CDR3 nucleotide sequence: TGTGCCAGCAGTCCTGACACGGGGGCGGGCTACACCTTC. Protein sequence: CASSPDTGAGYTF.

This chain uses TRBV7-9 with TRBJ1-1, with a weak D call TRBD1 (5 bases). The V and J ends lost 2 bases and 5 bases respectively, with 12 bases between them. Looked up from germline, CDR1 is SEHNR and CDR2 is FQNEAQ (reference sequence). This CDR3 has 14 amino acids. In nucleotides, the CDR3 is TGTGCCAGCAGCTTACCCTTCGGGGGTACTGAAGCTTTCTTT. Residues: CASSLPFGGTEAFF.

J is TRBJ2-1 and V is TRBV5-1, with D tentatively TRBD1 (6 bases). Germline CDR1 is SGHRS and CDR2 is YFSETQ. V was clipped by 4 bases and J by 8 bases, with 10 bases between them. The CDR3 is made up of 12 amino acids. CDR3 sequence reads: CASSQQGYEQFF. In DNA form, the CDR3 reads TGCGCCAGCAGCCAACAGGGCTATGAGCAGTTCTTC.

The V and J genes are TRBV6-5 and TRBJ1-4; D gene unclear. V lost 0 bases and J lost 7, with 12 bases in between. CDR1 is MNHEY, CDR2 SVGAGI, per germline. The CDR3 is 15 amino acids. CDR3 in amino acids: CASSYSTGAGEKLFF. Written as DNA, the CDR3 is TGTGCCAGCAGTTACTCGACGGGTGCCGGTGAAAAACTGTTTTTT.

This sequence joins TRBV4-3 and TRBJ1-2; weak D call: TRBD1 (6 bases). V dropped 3 bases and J dropped 7 bases, with 12 bases sitting between them. In germline, CDR1 is LGHNA, CDR2 YSLEER. The CDR3 contains 13 residues. CDR3 residues: CASSQKGGFGYTF. CDR3 nucleotide sequence: TGCGCCAGCAGCCAGAAAGGGGGGTTTGGCTACACCTTC.

This clone came up many times. This chain links TRBV19 with TRBJ1-6, with TRBD1 identical over 10 bases. The V and J ends lost 3 bases and 5 bases, in that order; junction bases with no gene match: 4. CDR1 is LNHDA, CDR2 SQIVND, per germline (reference sequence). The CDR3 length is 16 residues. CDR3 in DNA: TGTGCCAGTAGTATCCGACAGGGGGCCGATAATTCACCCCTCCACTTT. The encoded protein is CASSIRQGADNSPLHF.

The chain is built from TRBV25-1 and TRBJ2-2, with 7 bases that match TRBD1. The V gene's germline CDR1 is MGHDK and CDR2 SYGVNS. V dropped 4 bases and J dropped 1; count of bases not matched to a gene: 3. This CDR3 is 15 amino acids long. CDR3 in amino acids: CASSVGGKNTGELFF. The CDR3 DNA follows: TGTGCCAGCAGTGTAGGGGGCAAGAACACCGGGGAGCTGTTTTTT.

This clone was recorded only once. This chain joins TRBV25-1 and TRBJ2-7; unclear D gene. The ends were cut back, 5 bases at V and 3 bases at J, with 8 bases in the middle. The CDR3 sequence is 12 residues long. Germline loops: CDR1 MGHDK, CDR2 SYGVNS. The CDR3 DNA is TGTGCCAGCAGTTCAGCCGTCTACGAGCAGTACTTC. Its protein product is CASSSAVYEQYF.